The 6 T cell receptor beta chains listed next were all sequenced from one sample in a study of blood T cell repertoires in COVID-19. TCRdb keeps only in-frame clones here, not all; method: immunoSEQ multiplex PCR. The sample contains roughly 150,000 clones, about 90% of which appear only once. The sample taken for sequencing was PBMCs or T cells enriched from blood (not recorded which). These receptors originate from a woman between 40 and 55 years old who had been exposed to COVID-19.

This CDR3 reads CASRKGRARGPLHF. The CDR3 DNA reads as TGTGCCAGCAGGAAAGGACGGGCCCGGGGGCCCCTCCACTTT. This chain links TRBV6-6 with TRBJ1-6, with D perhaps TRBD1 (5 bases). Germline V gene lookup returns CDR1 MNHNY and CDR2 SVGAGI (reference sequence). The CDR3 extends over 14 amino acids. The ends were cut back, 6 bases at V and 13 bases at J, with 19 bases in the middle.

This chain connects TRBV7-6 to TRBJ2-7, with 9 nucleotides matching TRBD2. Losses at the gene ends were 3 bases for V and 3 bases for J; bases not matched to a gene: 6. This CDR3 has 15 amino acids. Germline values: CDR1 SGHVS, CDR2 FNYEAQ. CDR3 nucleotides: TGTGCCAGCAGCTTCCGACTAGCGGCCAGCTACGAGCAGTACTTC. It yields the protein CASSFRLAASYEQYF.

Only a few counts were recorded for this clone. The CDR3 here is CASSHNWGTSDEKLFF. The CDR3 DNA follows: TGTGCCAGCAGCCATAATTGGGGCACCTCAGACGAAAAACTGTTTTTT. This sequence joins TRBV14 and TRBJ1-4; D perhaps matches TRBD1 (5 bases). Germline lookup yields CDR1 SGHDN and CDR2 FVKESK. The CDR3 spans 16 residues. V was clipped by 3 bases and J by 8 bases, with 19 bases between them.

The rearrangement links TRBV5-8 to TRBJ1-5, with a weak D call TRBD1 (6 bases). V was trimmed by 2 bases and J by 5 bases, leaving 8 bases between them. CDR3 length: 13 residues. From germline, CDR1 is SGHTS and CDR2 YDEGEE. CDR3 sequence: CASSFGTYQPQHF. The CDR3 DNA sequence: TGTGCCAGCAGCTTCGGGACATATCAGCCCCAGCATTTT. Full variable domain (missing parts from reference TRBV5-8 and TRBJ1-5): EAGVTQSPTHLIKTRGQQATLRCSPISGHTSVYWYQQALGLGLQFLLWYDEGEERNRGNFPPRFSGRQFPNYSSELNVNALELEDSALYLCASSFGTYQPQHFGDGTRLSIL.

This rearrangement joins TRBV5-1 to TRBJ1-3; no clear D. The V end lost 5 bases, the J end lost 0 bases, and 12 bases lay between the germline ends. This CDR3 is built from 15 residues. Germline V gene sequence: CDR1 SGHRS, CDR2 YFSETQ. CDR3 DNA sequence: TGCGCCAGCAGTTCCGTGGGGAGCTCTGGAAACACCATATATTTT. Its protein is CASSSVGSSGNTIYF.

CDR3 coding DNA: TGTGCCAGCAGCGTAGCGGGCGGGAGTGCCAAAAACATTCAGTACTTC. Its protein is CASSVAGGSAKNIQYF. The genes are TRBV9 and TRBJ2-4, with 7 bases that match TRBD2. The V segment lost 0 bases and the J segment 1 base; nucleotides outside the gene matches: 4. Germline V CDR1 and CDR2: SGDLS, YYNGEE. The CDR3 contains 16 residues.